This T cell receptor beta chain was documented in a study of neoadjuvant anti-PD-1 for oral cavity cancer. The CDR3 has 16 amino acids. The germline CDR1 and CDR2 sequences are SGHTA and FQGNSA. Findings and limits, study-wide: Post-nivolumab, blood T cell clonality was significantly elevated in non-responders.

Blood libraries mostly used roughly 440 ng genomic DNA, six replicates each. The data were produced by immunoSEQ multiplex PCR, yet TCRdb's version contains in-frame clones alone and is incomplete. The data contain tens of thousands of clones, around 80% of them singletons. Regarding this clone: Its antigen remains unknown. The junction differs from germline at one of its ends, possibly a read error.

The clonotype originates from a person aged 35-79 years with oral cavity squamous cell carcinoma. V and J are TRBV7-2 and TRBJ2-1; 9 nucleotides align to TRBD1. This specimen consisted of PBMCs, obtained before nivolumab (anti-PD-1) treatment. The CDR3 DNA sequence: TGTGCCAGCAGCTTAGACGGGACAGGGTCCTTCAATGAGCAGTTCTTC. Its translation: CASSLDGTGSFNEQFF.